The rows below give T cell receptor beta chains drawn from one sample of a study of T cell responses to AZD1222 COVID-19 vaccine. Generated by immunoSEQ multiplex PCR, the TCRdb table keeps only in-frame clones and is missing some. This table has 120,000 or so clones, roughly 90% appearing once. Specimen: peripheral blood, collected on day 0 of AZD1222 vaccination. The receptors originated from an adult in good health. CDR3s include the opening cysteine and the closing phenylalanine or tryptophan. D genes are given only for firm matches. Size is stated for part of the rows, as once, few or many counts, or as a class when the clone is expanded.

D	V	size	J	length	DNA	CDR3
.	TRBV18	once	TRBJ2-7	13	TGTGCCAGCTCACCGGGACTCTCCCACGAGCAGTACTTC	CASSPGLSHEQYF
.	TRBV24-1	few	TRBJ1-2	13	TGTGCCACCAGTGATCCCACAGGGTATGGCTACACCTTC	CATSDPTGYGYTF
TRBD1	TRBV2	.	TRBJ2-7	12	TGTGCCAGCAGGGACAGGGGCTACGAGCAGTACTTC	CASRDRGYEQYF
.	TRBV12-2	.	TRBJ1-1	17	TGTGCAAGTCGCTCACACAGGAGTACAGGGGGCAACACTGAAGCTTTCTTT	CASRSHRSTGGNTEAFF
.	TRBV7-8	.	TRBJ1-1	13	TGTGCCAGCAGCTTACAGGTGAACACTGAAGCTTTCTTT	CASSLQVNTEAFF
TRBD1	TRBV2	.	TRBJ1-2	16	TGTGCCAGCAGTGAACGAGACAGGGTCCCGGGCTATGGCTACACCTTC	CASSERDRVPGYGYTF
.	TRBV7-8	.	TRBJ1-1	12	TGTGCCAGCAGCCCACAGCGGGATGAAGCTTTCTTT	CASSPQRDEAFF
.	TRBV5-4	.	TRBJ1-2	14	TGTGCCAGCAGGGCCGCCGGGGGAGTCTATGGCTACACCTTC	CASRAAGGVYGYTF
.	TRBV6-2/TRBV6-3	once	TRBJ2-7	12	TGTGCCAGCAGCCCCCAGCCTGGAGAGCAGTACTTC	CASSPQPGEQYF
TRBD1	TRBV2	.	TRBJ1-5	14	TGTGCCAGCAGGGGACAGGGGCGCAATCAGCCCCAGCATTTT	CASRGQGRNQPQHF
.	TRBV14	.	TRBJ1-1	13	TGTGCCAGCAGCCAAGAGGCAAGTGATGAAGCTTTCTTT	CASSQEASDEAFF
.	TRBV5-1	once	TRBJ1-1	13	TGCGCCAGCAGCTTGGGCACGAACACTGAAGCTTTCTTT	CASSLGTNTEAFF
.	TRBV27	.	TRBJ1-5	13	TGTGCCAGCAGTCCCCTCGAGCGTCAGCCCCAGCATTTT	CASSPLERQPQHF
TRBD1	TRBV2	.	TRBJ2-2	14	TGTGCCAGCAGTCGGGACAGGCCCACCGGGGAGCTGTTTTTT	CASSRDRPTGELFF
.	TRBV12-3/TRBV12-4	.	TRBJ2-7	11	TGTGCCAGCAGTTTGGTCAGGGAGCAGTACTTC	CASSLVREQYF
.	TRBV4-1	.	TRBJ2-5	15	TGCGCCAGCAGCCAAAGCCCCCGGGCTCGTGAGACCCAGTACTTC	CASSQSPRARETQYF
TRBD1	TRBV19	once	TRBJ2-7	15	TGTGCCAGTAGTATGCCGAGACAGGGGACCTACGAGCAGTACTTC	CASSMPRQGTYEQYF
.	TRBV9	.	TRBJ2-1	15	TGTGCCAGCAGCGTAGCCCGGGGAGGCTACAATGAGCAGTTCTTC	CASSVARGGYNEQFF